The text below deals with one TCR beta chain. Its antigen is currently not known. Base qualities were left out, and no much larger clone turns up one base away. Sequencing relied on an Illumina HiSeq 1500. Clones were called with MiXCR by TCRdb after fastp trimmed the public reads at Q25, and only in-frame beta chains were retained. Rows merge per CDR3 protein into single entries with the most common DNA and genes. The sample profile shows approximately 74,000 distinct CDR3 sequences; roughly 40% of them were found once. The ten largest clones take up approximately 95% of the sample. The source of the sample is a study of T cell repertoires in cytomegalovirus infection (dated by TCRdb to about 2019). About the full investigation: Peptide stimulations targeted recently identified HLA-C-restricted CMV epitopes, whose presentation resists viral immunomodulation, together with well-studied HLA-B-restricted epitopes. Donor HLA type was relevant to the analysis, because carriage of CMV infection together with the matching HLA type was indicated by public TCR beta signatures. General conclusions and limits of the study: The ex vivo response was dominated by HLA-C-restricted CMV-specific TCR beta clonotypes, which also provided the single most frequent clonotype in two of eight donors. Cumulative frequency of public TCR beta family members discriminated carriers of CMV infection plus the relevant HLA type in this cohort and an independent approximately 340-donor cohort.

V is trimmed back by 6 bases and J by 4 bases, and the junction contains 7 bases that no gene match accounts for. Measured from the cysteine to the phenylalanine, the CDR3 is 15 residues long. Of all the DNA, just the CDR3 is kept, 45 bases in frame from base 1. Explained via the paper, the treatment or condition label denotes: in vitro stimulation with specific CMV peptide epitopes to enrich CMV-specific T cells. The V and J genes are TRBV12-3 or TRBV12-4 and TRBJ2-1; 9 bases in between match TRBD1. The source is a human donor in good health (CMV status not recorded). Some clones in this sample may be carry-over from other donors' samples. Sequencing was performed on CD8+ T cells from cultured PBMCs, taken from culture after CMV antigen stimulation. The nucleotide sequence reads TGTGCCAGCAGACTTGAGGGGACAGGGTACAATGAGCAGTTCTTC. This is translated as CASRLEGTGYNEQFF.